These T cell receptor beta chains were read from a single sample in a study of CD8 T cells in ankylosing spondylitis. A single record per CDR3 protein comes from TCRdb applying MiXCR to the 5' RACE reads. Of over 130,000 distinct CDR3 sequences listed, under 45% are singletons. The specimen was synovial fluid, either unsorted or a sorted T cell fraction (not recorded which). The receptors shown here come from a male donor with ankylosing spondylitis. Both conserved end residues are part of each CDR3. The D gene is left open where the match is weak. Some rows mark clone size as missing; the rest say once, few, many or name a class of expanded clone.

size	V	D	J	CDR3	DNA
.	TRBV20-1	.	TRBJ1-1	CSAREVQDTEAFF	TGCAGTGCTAGAGAGGTTCAGGACACTGAAGCTTTCTTT
.	TRBV15	TRBD1	TRBJ2-7	CATSATWTGRNYEQYF	TGTGCCACCAGCGCCACCTGGACAGGTCGGAACTACGAGCAGTACTTC
.	TRBV12-3/TRBV12-4	TRBD1	TRBJ2-2	CASSNTGAATGELFF	TGTGCCAGCAGTAACACAGGGGCGGCCACCGGGGAGCTGTTTTTT
.	TRBV3-1	TRBD1	TRBJ1-1	CASSPPRTGVMNTEAFF	TGTGCCAGCAGTCCACCCAGGACAGGGGTCATGAACACTGAAGCTTTCTTT
.	TRBV12-3/TRBV12-4	.	TRBJ2-2	CASRARGPVLNTGELFF	TGTGCCAGCAGGGCCCGGGGGCCAGTTTTGAACACCGGGGAGCTGTTTTTT
.	TRBV4-1	TRBD2	TRBJ2-3	CASSAFPSARISGRRTDTQYF	TGCGCCAGCTCCGCGTTCCCTTCAGCCCGCATTAGCGGGAGGCGGACAGATACGCAGTATTTT
few	TRBV27	.	TRBJ1-6	CASSLMGLVPYNSPLHF	TGTGCCAGCAGTTTAATGGGGTTAGTCCCCTATAATTCACCCCTCCACTTT
once	TRBV12-3/TRBV12-4	TRBD1	TRBJ1-4	CASRGDSSNEKLFF	TGTGCCAGCAGAGGGGACAGTTCTAATGAAAAACTGTTTTTT
few	TRBV6-5	TRBD1	TRBJ1-2	CASSYFGQGPYGYTF	TGTGCCAGCAGTTACTTCGGACAGGGGCCCTATGGCTACACCTTC
few	TRBV3-1	TRBD2	TRBJ2-5	CASSPKAGGPPETQYF	TGTGCCAGCAGCCCTAAAGCGGGAGGACCTCCGGAGACCCAGTACTTC
few	TRBV10-3	.	TRBJ2-7	CAISLDGSYEQYF	TGTGCCATCAGTTTGGACGGATCCTACGAGCAGTACTTC
.	TRBV10-3	.	TRBJ1-3	CAISRRGSSGNTIYF	TGTGCCATCAGTCGACGCGGTTCCTCTGGAAACACCATATATTTT
few	TRBV6-1	.	TRBJ1-2	CASSEGEGGYGYTF	TGTGCCAGCAGTGAAGGAGAGGGAGGCTATGGCTACACCTTC
.	TRBV5-1	TRBD2	TRBJ2-3	CASSILAGPGWGTDTQYF	TGCGCCAGCAGCATACTAGCGGGGCCAGGATGGGGCACAGATACGCAGTATTTT
.	TRBV7-9	.	TRBJ2-2	CASSLGGWTGELFF	TGTGCCAGCAGCTTAGGAGGATGGACCGGGGAGCTGTTTTTT
.	TRBV5-1	TRBD2	TRBJ2-7	CASSLALAGVSYEQYF	TGCGCCAGCAGCTTGGCTCTAGCGGGGGTCTCCTACGAGCAGTACTTC
.	TRBV7-9	TRBD1	TRBJ2-3	CASSQTGSADTQYF	TGTGCCAGCAGTCAGACAGGGTCGGCAGATACGCAGTATTTT
.	TRBV12-5	.	TRBJ2-3	CASGLILLLGPHTDTQYF	TGTGCTAGTGGTTTAATCCTCCTTTTAGGTCCACACACAGATACGCAGTATTTT
few	TRBV6-1	.	TRBJ1-6	CASRLGANSPLHF	TGTGCCAGCAGGTTGGGGGCTAATTCACCCCTCCACTTT
.	TRBV15	.	TRBJ2-1	CATSRDLSGSNEQFF	TGTGCCACCAGCAGAGATCTAAGCGGATCTAATGAGCAGTTCTTC
.	TRBV7-9	.	TRBJ2-1	CASSTPSGDGEQFF	TGTGCCAGCAGCACCCCTTCGGGGGACGGTGAGCAGTTCTTC
few	TRBV29-1	.	TRBJ2-2	CSVEAGVDELFF	TGCAGCGTTGAAGCCGGTGTCGATGAGCTGTTTTTT
once	TRBV10-3	TRBD1	TRBJ1-3	CAISRDRGRRGNTIYF	TGTGCCATCAGCCGGGACAGGGGGCGTCGGGGAAACACCATATATTTT
few	TRBV27	TRBD1	TRBJ1-6	CASSTGTGFSPLHF	TGTGCCAGCAGCACCGGGACAGGGTTTTCACCCCTCCACTTT
.	TRBV7-9	.	TRBJ2-2	CASSPHPGLFF	TGTGCCAGCAGCCCGCATCCGGGGCTGTTTTTT
.	TRBV2	.	TRBJ1-6	CASTERSNSPLHF	TGTGCCAGCACCGAGAGGAGTAATTCACCCCTCCACTTT
few	TRBV5-1	TRBD1	TRBJ2-7	CASRAGTEYPYEQYF	TGCGCCAGCAGGGCTGGGACAGAATACCCCTACGAGCAGTACTTC
.	TRBV5-1	.	TRBJ1-1	CASSFGLTSYNTEAFF	TGCGCCAGCAGCTTTGGACTGACATCCTACAACACTGAAGCTTTCTTT
.	TRBV6-1	.	TRBJ1-3	CASSRSSGNTIYF	TGTGCCAGCAGTCGTTCCTCTGGAAACACCATATATTTT
.	TRBV7-6	.	TRBJ2-3	CASSFGLRDSTDTQYF	TGTGCCAGCAGCTTTGGACTAAGGGATAGCACAGATACGCAGTATTTT
.	TRBV4-1	.	TRBJ2-1	CASSLPGLIPYNEQFF	TGCGCCAGCAGCCTACCGGGACTGATCCCCTACAATGAGCAGTTCTTC
.	TRBV10-2	.	TRBJ1-3	CASSSRPGNTIYF	TGCGCCAGCAGCTCCCGGCCTGGAAACACCATATATTTT
once	TRBV6-5	TRBD2	TRBJ2-7	CASSYFGLAGDYEQYF	TGTGCCAGCAGTTACTTCGGACTAGCGGGAGACTACGAGCAGTACTTC
few	TRBV20-1	TRBD2	TRBJ2-1	CSARVEASGDYNEQFF	TGCAGTGCTAGAGTGGAAGCTAGCGGAGATTACAATGAGCAGTTCTTC
.	TRBV6-5	.	TRBJ2-1	CASSYDAGSTYNEQFF	TGTGCCAGCAGTTACGACGCGGGAAGCACCTACAATGAGCAGTTCTTC
.	TRBV15	.	TRBJ2-7	CATSASSRAGSEQYF	TGTGCCACCAGCGCTAGCAGTAGAGCAGGATCCGAGCAGTACTTC
.	TRBV7-1	TRBD2	TRBJ2-1	CASSSNLPSGGPFSASYNEQFF	TGTGCCAGCAGCTCAAACCTACCTAGCGGGGGGCCGTTTTCCGCATCCTACAATGAGCAGTTCTTC
.	TRBV11-2	.	TRBJ1-2	CASSLDGLLMRGYTF	TGTGCCAGCAGCCTAGACGGCCTGCTCATGAGGGGCTACACCTTC
many	TRBV6-5	.	TRBJ2-1	CASSIDDSSYNEQFF	TGTGCCAGCAGTATCGACGACAGCTCCTACAATGAGCAGTTCTTC
few	TRBV11-2	TRBD1	TRBJ2-7	CASSLRQGDIYEQYF	TGTGCCAGCAGCTTAAGACAGGGGGATATCTACGAGCAGTACTTC
.	TRBV9	.	TRBJ1-1	CASSPPRGTEAFF	TGTGCCAGCAGCCCCCCTAGGGGGACTGAAGCTTTCTTT
few	TRBV12-3/TRBV12-4	.	TRBJ2-1	CASSLCRECFYNEQFF	TGTGCCAGCAGTTTGTGCAGGGAGTGCTTTTACAATGAGCAGTTCTTC